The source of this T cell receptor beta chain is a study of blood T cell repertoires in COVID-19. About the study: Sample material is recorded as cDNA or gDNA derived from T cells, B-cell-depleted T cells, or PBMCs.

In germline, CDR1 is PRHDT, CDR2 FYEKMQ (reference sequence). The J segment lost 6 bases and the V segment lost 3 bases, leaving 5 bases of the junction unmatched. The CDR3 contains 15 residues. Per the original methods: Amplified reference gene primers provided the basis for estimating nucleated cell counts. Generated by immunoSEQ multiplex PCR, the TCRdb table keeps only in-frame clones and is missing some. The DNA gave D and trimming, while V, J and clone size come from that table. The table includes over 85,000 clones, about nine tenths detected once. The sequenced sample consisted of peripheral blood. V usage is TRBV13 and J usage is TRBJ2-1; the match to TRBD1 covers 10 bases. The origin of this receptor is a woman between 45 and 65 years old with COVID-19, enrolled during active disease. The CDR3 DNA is TGTGCCAGCAGCTTCCGGGACAGGGGAGTCAATGAGCAGTTCTTC. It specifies CASSFRDRGVNEQFF.